These T cell receptor beta chains were read from a single sample in a study of blood T cell repertoires in COVID-19. The assay was immunoSEQ multiplex PCR, and TCRdb's table has in-frame clones only and misses some. This repertoire shows about 370,000 clones, more than 80% found once; its top ten account for 1%. Sequenced: PBMCs or T cells enriched from blood (not recorded which). The receptor source for this set is a man aged 18 to 30 who had recovered from COVID-19. Both conserved end residues are part of each CDR3. D genes are given only for firm matches. Not all rows give a size; the values are once, few, many and, for expanded clones, a class.

>TRBJ2-2|few|TRBV28|TRBD2
CASSFVRESTGELFF
TGTGCCAGCAGTTTTGTGCGGGAGTCCACCGGGGAGCTGTTTTTT
>TRBJ2-1|.|TRBV21-1|.
CASSRDNADRYNEQFF
TGTGCCAGCAGCAGAGACAACGCGGACAGATACAATGAGCAGTTCTTC
>TRBJ1-1|.|TRBV10-3|TRBD1
CAISESSGQVNTEAFF
TGTGCCATCAGCGAAAGTTCCGGACAGGTGAACACTGAAGCTTTCTTT
>TRBJ1-4|.|TRBV5-1|TRBD1
CASSVTGSQGEKLFF
TGCGCCAGCAGCGTGACAGGGTCTCAGGGTGAAAAACTGTTTTTT
>TRBJ2-7|.|TRBV12-3/TRBV12-4|TRBD1
CASRGTDSYEQYF
TGTGCCAGCAGGGGGACAGATTCCTACGAGCAGTACTTC
>TRBJ1-2|.|TRBV27|TRBD1
CASSFSIGDRGYYYGYTF
TGTGCCAGCAGTTTTTCCATCGGGGACAGGGGCTATTACTATGGCTACACCTTC
>TRBJ2-1|.|TRBV4-1|.
CASSLIGGAEYNEQFF
TGCGCCAGCAGCCTGATTGGGGGGGCCGAATACAATGAGCAGTTCTTC
>TRBJ1-1|few|TRBV5-4|.
CASSFSTVNTEAFF
TGTGCCAGCAGCTTCTCTACAGTTAACACTGAAGCTTTCTTT
>TRBJ2-5|.|TRBV20-1|TRBD1
CSARETGYQYF
TGCAGTGCTAGGGAGACAGGGTACCAGTACTTC
>TRBJ2-7|.|TRBV11-1|.
CASSPGGMYSYEQYF
TGTGCCAGCAGCCCTGGGGGCATGTACTCCTACGAGCAGTACTTC
>TRBJ2-3|.|TRBV24-1|.
CATSTGIVDTQYF
TGTGCCACCAGTACGGGAATTGTAGATACGCAGTATTTT
>TRBJ2-1|.|TRBV20-1|.
CSARREGEQFF
TGCAGTGCTAGGCGGGAAGGTGAGCAGTTCTTC
>TRBJ2-5|.|TRBV5-1|TRBD2
CASSSLSGGPQETQYF
TGCGCCAGCAGCTCTCTAAGCGGGGGGCCCCAAGAGACCCAGTACTTC
>TRBJ2-1|.|TRBV2|.
CASGGLPSSYNEQFF
TGTGCCAGCGGGGGACTTCCGAGCTCCTACAATGAGCAGTTCTTC
>TRBJ1-3|.|TRBV6-5|.
CASSYSDNAGNTIYF
TGTGCCAGCAGTTACTCGGACAACGCGGGAAACACCATATATTTT
>TRBJ2-1|.|TRBV15|TRBD2
CATSPGLAGGIHEQFF
TGTGCCACCAGCCCGGGACTAGCGGGAGGGATACATGAGCAGTTCTTC
>TRBJ1-2|.|TRBV5-1|.
CASSLESYGYTF
TGCGCCAGCAGCTTGGAATCATATGGCTACACCTTC
>TRBJ2-2|.|TRBV6-5|TRBD1
CASSNPTGKAGELFF
TGTGCCAGCAGTAATCCGACAGGGAAGGCCGGGGAGCTGTTTTTT
>TRBJ2-1|.|TRBV11-2|TRBD2
CASSSGLDVEEQFF
TGTGCCAGCAGCTCGGGACTAGACGTAGAAGAGCAGTTCTTC
>TRBJ1-1|.|TRBV4-2|TRBD1
CASSQDRGEAFF
TGTGCCAGCAGCCAGGACAGGGGTGAAGCTTTCTTT
>TRBJ1-4|.|TRBV5-1|.
CASSSSGSGNEKLFF
TGCGCCAGCAGCTCATCAGGGTCGGGTAATGAAAAACTGTTTTTT
>TRBJ1-2|.|TRBV5-4|.
CASSRAGANYGYTF
TGTGCCAGCAGCCGGGCGGGAGCGAACTATGGCTACACCTTC
>TRBJ1-2|.|TRBV7-6|TRBD1
CASSPGQGAMNYGYTF
TGTGCCAGCAGCCCCGGACAGGGGGCGATGAACTATGGCTACACCTTC
>TRBJ2-1|.|TRBV28|TRBD1
CASRQGLNYEQFF
TGTGCCAGTAGACAGGGGTTGAACTATGAGCAGTTCTTC
>TRBJ1-1|.|TRBV7-9|.
CASSLHETGPAFF
TGTGCCAGCAGCCTACACGAGACAGGCCCAGCTTTCTTT
>TRBJ1-1|once|TRBV15|.
CATSGGGRQGEAFF
TGTGCCACCAGCGGAGGTGGGAGGCAGGGTGAAGCTTTCTTT
>TRBJ2-1|few|TRBV6-5|TRBD1
CASSGTEYNEQFF
TGTGCCAGCTCCGGGACAGAGTACAATGAGCAGTTCTTC
>TRBJ2-7|.|TRBV6-5|TRBD2
CASRTPSAGAYEQYF
TGTGCCAGCAGGACCCCCTCAGCGGGGGCCTACGAGCAGTACTTC
>TRBJ2-1|.|TRBV18|TRBD2
CASSPRTSGSFHNEQFF
TGTGCCAGCTCACCTCGGACTAGCGGGAGCTTTCACAATGAGCAGTTCTTC